This T cell receptor beta chain came from a study of cytomegalovirus exposure and HLA in healthy donors. The length of the CDR3 is 16 residues. Germline V lookup: CDR1 GTSNPN, CDR2 SVGIG (reference sequence). Trimming left V 2 bases short and J 9 bases short, with 23 bases between. PCR used 60 Vbeta primers and 13 Jbeta primers. Clones were read by immunoSEQ multiplex PCR, and TCRdb kept only the in-frame ones, dropping some. The table records approximately 79,000 clones, approximately 74% of them present only once. Study-wide results and caveats: V- and J-gene trimming in TCR beta was tied to a missense DCLRE1C variant by an analysis performed later. Using the classifier, cytomegalovirus status was reportedly diagnosed with high specificity and sensitivity. In a later analysis, CMV-associated beta chains were mostly HLA-associated, it appeared.

The count of this clone is one. What it binds is not known. V gene TRBV30 combines with J gene TRBJ1-5; no definite D call. Sequencing used PBMCs. The receptor's source is a man aged 35 to 55 in good health and CMV-seropositive. CDR3 nucleotide sequence: TGTGCCTGGAGTACCCCCGGGGAGGTGAAAGTTCGGCCCCAGCATTTT. Its translation: CAWSTPGEVKVRPQHF.